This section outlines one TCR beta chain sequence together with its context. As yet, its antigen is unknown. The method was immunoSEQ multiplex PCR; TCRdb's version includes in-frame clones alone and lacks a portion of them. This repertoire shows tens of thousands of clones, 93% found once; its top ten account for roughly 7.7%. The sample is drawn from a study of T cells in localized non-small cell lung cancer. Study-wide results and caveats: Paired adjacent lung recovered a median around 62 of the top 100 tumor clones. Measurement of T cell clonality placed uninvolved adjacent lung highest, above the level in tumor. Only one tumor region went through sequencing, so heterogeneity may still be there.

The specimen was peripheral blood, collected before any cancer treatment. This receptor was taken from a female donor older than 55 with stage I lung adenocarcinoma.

The CDR3 nucleotides are TGTGCCAGCAGCTTAGAAGGAGGGAACGGCTACACCTTC. It codes for CASSLEGGNGYTF. The rearrangement links TRBV7-9 to TRBJ1-2; D is uncertain. Trimming left V 1 base short and J 8 bases short, with 11 bases between. The CDR3 runs 13 residues. CDR1 is SEHNR, CDR2 FQNEAQ, per germline (reference sequence).